The 25 T cell receptor beta chains below all came from one sample that was sequenced in a study of CD4+ T cells in melanoma. Profiling relied on immunoSEQ multiplex PCR, and the TCRdb table lists in-frame clones only, not all of them. The table shows some 150,000 clones, with 92% occurring only once. Receptor source: a human donor with melanoma.

The rearrangement uses TRBV5-1 and TRBJ2-7; TRBD1 matches at 7 bases. There are 16 residues in the CDR3. Germline values: CDR1 SGHRS, CDR2 YFSETQ. Unmatched junction bases numbered 12, after V lost 4 bases and J lost 2 bases. CDR3 protein: CASSTTGDPLTYEQYF. The CDR3 region has the DNA TGCGCCAGCAGCACAACAGGGGACCCCTTAACCTACGAGCAGTACTTC.

This chain joins TRBV18 and TRBJ2-1; D not certain. The germline gives CDR1 KGHSH, CDR2 LQKENI. The ends were cut back, 3 bases at V and 3 bases at J, with 9 bases in the middle. The CDR3 consists of 14 residues. In DNA, the CDR3 is TGTGCCAGCTCACCCCAGGCCGACTACAATGAGCAGTTCTTC. Residues: CASSPQADYNEQFF.

The chain carries TRBV7-2 and TRBJ1-6; D call uncertain. This CDR3 is built from 13 residues. Germline CDR1 reads SGHTA; CDR2 reads FQGNSA. The V end lost 5 bases, the J end lost 7 bases, and 9 bases lay between the germline ends. CDR3 sequence: CASSPQLNSPLHF. DNA of the CDR3: TGTGCCAGCAGCCCCCAGTTAAATTCACCCCTCCACTTT. Complete variable domain (other parts from reference TRBV7-2 and TRBJ1-6): GAGVSQSPSNKVTEKGKDVELRCDPISGHTALYWYRQSLGQGLEFLIYFQGNSAPDKSGLPSDRFSAERTGGSVSTLTIQRTQQEDSAVYLCASSPQLNSPLHFGNGTRLTVT.

J is TRBJ1-2 and V is TRBV6-4; D might be TRBD1 (5 bases). In germline, CDR1 is MRHNA, CDR2 SNTAGT. V dropped 2 bases and J dropped 5 bases, with 12 bases sitting between them. The CDR3 sequence is 14 residues long. In DNA, the CDR3 is TGTGCCAGCAGTGACACCGGGGCGAAGTATGGCTACACCTTC. It specifies CASSDTGAKYGYTF.

The CDR3, as DNA: TGTGCCAGCAGCTTAGCGATGGGACGGGATGAAAAACTGTTTTTT. It codes for CASSLAMGRDEKLFF. This chain links TRBV7-9 with TRBJ1-4; tentative D call: TRBD1 (5 bases). This CDR3 spans 15 amino acids. The ends were cut back, 0 bases at V and 6 bases at J, with 11 bases in the middle. Germline CDR1 reads SEHNR; CDR2 reads FQNEAQ (reference sequence).

The chain employs TRBV19 and TRBJ2-7, with TRBD1 identical over 8 bases. Trimming removed 5 bases from V and 0 bases from J; junction bases left unmatched: 9. There are 16 residues in the CDR3. Germline CDR1 is LNHDA and CDR2 is SQIVND (reference sequence). The DNA for the CDR3 is TGTGCCAGTAGTGCACCGGGACAGGAATTCTCCTACGAGCAGTACTTC. It yields the protein CASSAPGQEFSYEQYF.

This clone is a singleton in its sample. This chain links TRBV10-3 with TRBJ1-2; D is unresolved. This CDR3 spans 14 amino acids. Trimming cost V 0 bases and J 7 bases, with 12 bases left between them. The germline gives CDR1 ENHRY, CDR2 SYGVKD. CDR3 sequence: CAISESDFMSGYTF. The CDR3 region has the DNA TGTGCCATCAGTGAGTCGGACTTCATGTCTGGCTACACCTTC.

V and J are TRBV5-1 and TRBJ2-7; 10 nucleotides agree with TRBD1. J was trimmed by 3 bases and V by 3 bases; bases with no gene match: 6. The CDR3 is 15 residues long. Germline V gives CDR1 SGHRS, CDR2 YFSETQ. CDR3 DNA sequence: TGCGCCAGCAGCTCGTGGACAGGGGGAATCTACGAGCAGTACTTC. This codes for CASSSWTGGIYEQYF. The complete variable domain, with remaining parts taken from reference TRBV5-1 and TRBJ2-7, reads KAGVTQTPRYLIKTRGQQVTLSCSPISGHRSVSWYQQTPGQGLQFLFEYFSETQRNKGNFPGRFSGRQFSNSRSEMNVSTLELGDSALYLCASSSWTGGIYEQYFGPGTRLTVT.

The chain couples TRBV7-3 to TRBJ2-7, with a tentative D call TRBD1 (6 bases). The ends were cut back, 5 bases at V and 4 bases at J, with 18 bases in the middle. In germline, CDR1 is SGHTA, CDR2 FQGTGA. This CDR3 contains 15 residues. The CDR3 spells CASSPVHGTQYEQYF. CDR3 bases: TGTGCCAGCAGCCCTGTCCACGGGACACAATACGAGCAGTACTTC.

This sequence joins TRBV5-1 and TRBJ2-1; 10 nucleotides align to TRBD1. This CDR3 region has 16 residues. The J segment lost 7 bases and the V segment lost 0 bases, leaving 7 bases of the junction unmatched. CDR1 and CDR2 from the germline V gene are SGHRS and YFSETQ. The CDR3 DNA follows: TGCGCCAGCAGCTTGGTGGGACAGGGGATCGGGAATGAGCAGTTCTTC. Translated: CASSLVGQGIGNEQFF.

The gene calls are TRBV18 and TRBJ2-5, with D perhaps TRBD1 (5 bases). The CDR3 totals 22 residues. The V end was cut by 2 bases, the J end by 1 base, with 32 bases between. CDR1 is KGHSH and CDR2 is LQKENI in the germline V gene. CDR3 coding DNA: TGTGCCAGCTCACCAAGTAGGGGCCGCGCCAGGGAAGCACCGTTGGGCCAAGAGACCCAGTACTTC. It codes for CASSPSRGRAREAPLGQETQYF.

The chain carries TRBV11-2 and TRBJ1-5, with no clear D. This CDR3 has 13 residues. The germline gives CDR1 SGHAT, CDR2 FQNNGV. Trimming left V 4 bases short and J 3 bases short, with 7 bases between. The CDR3 protein is CASSSRSNQPQHF. The CDR3 DNA follows: TGTGCCAGCAGCTCCAGGTCCAATCAGCCCCAGCATTTT.

The chain uses TRBV14 and TRBJ2-4; no clear D gene. Germline CDR1 reads SGHDN; CDR2 reads FVKESK. The CDR3 extends over 12 amino acids. V dropped 2 bases and J dropped 10 bases, with 9 bases sitting between them. CDR3 protein: CASSQSYGIQYF. The CDR3 bases are TGTGCCAGCAGCCAATCATACGGAATTCAGTACTTC. The whole variable domain, remainder taken from reference TRBV14 and TRBJ2-4, is EAGVTQFPSHSVIEKGQTVTLRCDPISGHDNLYWYRRVMGKEIKFLLHFVKESKQDESGMPNNRFLAERTGGTYSTLKVQPAELEDSGVYFCASSQSYGIQYFGAGTRLSVL.

The chain recombines TRBV19 with TRBJ1-6, with D possibly TRBD1 on 5 matching bases. CDR1 is LNHDA and CDR2 is SQIVND in the germline V gene (reference sequence). The V and J ends lost 6 bases and 7 bases respectively, with 13 bases between them. The CDR3 covers 14 residues. The CDR3 nucleotides read TGTGCCAGTAGCCCGGGACTGAAGAATTCACCCCTCCACTTT. This codes for CASSPGLKNSPLHF.

This clone was observed a single time. The J gene is TRBJ2-3, the V gene TRBV9; D not certain. Germline CDR1 and CDR2: SGDLS and YYNGEE. Trimming left V 3 bases short and J 2 bases short, with 10 bases between. The CDR3 extends over 14 amino acids. The CDR3 here is CASSAGPNTDTQYF. The CDR3 DNA sequence: TGTGCCAGCAGCGCAGGACCGAACACAGATACGCAGTATTTT.

V gene TRBV6-6 combines with J gene TRBJ2-2; D perhaps matches TRBD2 (5 bases). The V gene lost 7 bases and the J gene lost 8 bases, with 14 bases spanning the gap. Germline V lookup: CDR1 MNHNY, CDR2 SVGAGI (reference sequence). This CDR3 is built from 13 residues. The CDR3 protein is CASTRGGMGELFF. DNA for the CDR3: TGTGCCAGCACCCGGGGTGGGATGGGGGAGCTGTTTTTT.

The chain joins TRBV7-2 to TRBJ1-5; D unresolved. CDR1 and CDR2 from the germline V gene are SGHTA and FQGNSA. V was shortened by 3 bases and J by 3 bases, with 9 bases between the two germline ends. The CDR3 is 14 amino acids. The CDR3 spells CASSFGSANQPQHF. Here the CDR3 DNA reads TGTGCCAGCAGCTTCGGGTCAGCCAATCAGCCCCAGCATTTT.

Remarks on this clone: Germline and junction disagree at one end, which may indicate a read error. V is TRBV6-6 and J is TRBJ1-1, with D perhaps matching TRBD1 (6 bases). Per germline, CDR1 MNHNY and CDR2 SVGAGI (reference sequence). CDR3 length: 13 amino acids. DNA of the CDR3: TGTGTCAGCAGTTCCCGGACAGACACTGAAGCTTTCTTT. This translates into CVSSSRTDTEAFF.

The V gene is TRBV7-8, the J gene TRBJ2-3; D is possibly TRBD2 (5 bases). The CDR3 is made up of 18 amino acids. Trimming stripped 1 base from V and 0 bases from J, with 17 bases between. The germline gives CDR1 SGHVS, CDR2 FQNEAQ. The CDR3 sequence is CASSLGAIAGTSTDTQYF. The CDR3 DNA reads as TGTGCCAGCAGCTTAGGGGCGATTGCGGGTACTAGCACAGATACGCAGTATTTT.

This clone has only one observation. The chain combines TRBV5-1 with TRBJ2-2; 7 bases match TRBD1. V lost 2 bases to trimming and J lost 6 bases; unmatched junction nucleotides: 4. This CDR3 is built from 14 residues. CDR1 SGHRS and CDR2 YFSETQ come from the germline V gene. This CDR3 is CASSLTGASGELFF. The CDR3, as DNA: TGCGCCAGCAGCTTAACAGGGGCCTCCGGGGAGCTGTTTTTT.

This clone was counted only a few times. This chain connects TRBV5-1 to TRBJ2-2, with 8 nucleotides matching TRBD1. CDR3 length equals 15 residues. The J segment lost 1 base and the V segment lost 3 bases, leaving 2 bases of the junction unmatched. The germline V gene encodes CDR1 SGHRS and CDR2 YFSETQ. The CDR3 is CASSWTGLNTGELFF. The CDR3 DNA reads as TGCGCCAGCAGCTGGACAGGGCTGAACACCGGGGAGCTGTTTTTT.

This sequence joins TRBV5-5 and TRBJ2-6; D remains ambiguous. Germline CDR1 SGHKS, CDR2 YYEKEE (reference sequence). The CDR3 extends over 14 amino acids. With 1 base removed from V and 2 bases from J, the gap between germline ends came to 4 bases. The CDR3 loop reads CASSLMAGANVLTF. CDR3 in DNA: TGTGCCAGCAGCTTGATGGCTGGGGCCAACGTCCTGACTTTC.

The genes are TRBV4-1 and TRBJ1-2, with a possible D match to TRBD1 (6 bases). The CDR3 loop spans 15 amino acids. V dropped 1 base and J dropped 8 bases, with 17 bases sitting between them. CDR1 MGHRA and CDR2 YSYEKL come from the germline V gene. The CDR3 loop is CASSQVGGGRKGYTF. Here the CDR3 DNA reads TGCGCCAGCAGCCAAGTCGGCGGGGGCCGCAAGGGCTACACCTTC.

This clone came up once. The chain joins TRBV2 to TRBJ1-1; 7 bases align to TRBD1. The germline V gene encodes CDR1 SNHLY and CDR2 FYNNEI. V lost 3 bases to trimming and J lost 1 base; unmatched junction nucleotides: 5. This CDR3 region has 15 residues. The CDR3 spells CASSDGQVPNTEAFF. CDR3 nucleotide sequence: TGTGCCAGCAGTGACGGACAGGTTCCGAACACTGAAGCTTTCTTT.

The rearrangement links TRBV10-2 to TRBJ1-1; D perhaps matches TRBD1 (5 bases). The germline V gene encodes CDR1 WSHSY and CDR2 SAAADI. Trimming removed 8 bases at V and 6 bases at J, with 13 bases between. This CDR3 has 12 amino acids. As DNA, the CDR3 is TGCGCCAGCCATGACAGATCCTCTGAAGCTTTCTTT. Amino acid sequence: CASHDRSSEAFF.